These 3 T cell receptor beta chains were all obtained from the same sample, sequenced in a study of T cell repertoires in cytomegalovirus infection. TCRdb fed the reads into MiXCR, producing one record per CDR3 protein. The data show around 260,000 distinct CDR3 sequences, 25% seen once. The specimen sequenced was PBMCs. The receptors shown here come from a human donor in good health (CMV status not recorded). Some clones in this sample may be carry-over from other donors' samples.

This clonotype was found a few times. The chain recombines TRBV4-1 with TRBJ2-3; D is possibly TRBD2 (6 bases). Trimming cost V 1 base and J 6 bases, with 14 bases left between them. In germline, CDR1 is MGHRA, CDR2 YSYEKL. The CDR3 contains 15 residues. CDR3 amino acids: CASSQVRPGVDTQYF. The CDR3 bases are TGCGCCAGCAGCCAAGTTCGGCCGGGAGTGGATACGCAGTATTTT.

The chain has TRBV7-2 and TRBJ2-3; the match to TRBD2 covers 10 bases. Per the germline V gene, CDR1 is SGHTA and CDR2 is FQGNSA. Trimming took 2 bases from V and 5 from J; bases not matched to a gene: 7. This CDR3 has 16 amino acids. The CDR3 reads CASSLRAGGPGDTQYF. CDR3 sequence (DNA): TGTGCCAGCAGCTTACGAGCGGGAGGGCCCGGAGATACGCAGTATTTT.

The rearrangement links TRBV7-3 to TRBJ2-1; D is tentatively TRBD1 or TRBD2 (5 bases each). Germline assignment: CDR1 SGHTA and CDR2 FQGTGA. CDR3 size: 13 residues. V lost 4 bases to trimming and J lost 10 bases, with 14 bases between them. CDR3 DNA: TGTGCCAGCAGCTCTGGGACGGGGCTCGAGCAGTTCTTC. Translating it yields CASSSGTGLEQFF.